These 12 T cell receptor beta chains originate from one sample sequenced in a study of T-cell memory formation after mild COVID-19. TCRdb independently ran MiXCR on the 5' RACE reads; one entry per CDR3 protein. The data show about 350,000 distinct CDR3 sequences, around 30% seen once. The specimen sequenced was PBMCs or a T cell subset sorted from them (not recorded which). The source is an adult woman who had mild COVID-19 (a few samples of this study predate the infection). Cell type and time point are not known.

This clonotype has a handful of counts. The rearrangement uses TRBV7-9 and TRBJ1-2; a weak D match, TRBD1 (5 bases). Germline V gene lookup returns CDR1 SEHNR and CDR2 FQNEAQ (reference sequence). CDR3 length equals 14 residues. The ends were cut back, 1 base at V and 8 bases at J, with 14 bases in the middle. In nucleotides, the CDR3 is TGTGCCAGCAGCTTAGAAGGAGAAGGGGTAGGCTACACCTTC. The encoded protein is CASSLEGEGVGYTF.

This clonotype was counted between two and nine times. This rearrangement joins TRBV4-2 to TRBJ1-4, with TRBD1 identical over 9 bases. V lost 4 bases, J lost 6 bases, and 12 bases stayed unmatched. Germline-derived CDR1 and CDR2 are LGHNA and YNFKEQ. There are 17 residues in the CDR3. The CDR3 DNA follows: TGTGCCAGCAGCCGGACAGGGGATCTTTTTTATTATGAAAAACTGTTTTTT. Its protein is CASSRTGDLFYYEKLFF.

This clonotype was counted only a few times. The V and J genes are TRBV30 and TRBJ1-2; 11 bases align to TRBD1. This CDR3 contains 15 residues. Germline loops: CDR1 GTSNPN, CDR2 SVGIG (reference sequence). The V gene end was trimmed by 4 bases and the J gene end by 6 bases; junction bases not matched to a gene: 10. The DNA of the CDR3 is TGTGCCTGGATGGACAGGGGGCGCATCAGGGATGGCTACACCTTC. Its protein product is CAWMDRGRIRDGYTF. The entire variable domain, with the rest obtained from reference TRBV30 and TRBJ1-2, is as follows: SQTIHQWPATLVQPVGSPLSLECTVEGTSNPNLYWYRQAAGRGLQLLFYSVGIGQISSEVPQNLSASRPQDRQFILSSKKLLLSDSGFYLCAWMDRGRIRDGYTFGSGTRLTVV.

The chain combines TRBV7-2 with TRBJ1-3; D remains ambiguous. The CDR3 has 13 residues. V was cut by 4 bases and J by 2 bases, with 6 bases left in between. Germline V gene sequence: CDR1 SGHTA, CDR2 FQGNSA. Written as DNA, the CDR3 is TGTGCCAGCAGCTCCCGGGCTGGAAACACCATATATTTT. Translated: CASSSRAGNTIYF.

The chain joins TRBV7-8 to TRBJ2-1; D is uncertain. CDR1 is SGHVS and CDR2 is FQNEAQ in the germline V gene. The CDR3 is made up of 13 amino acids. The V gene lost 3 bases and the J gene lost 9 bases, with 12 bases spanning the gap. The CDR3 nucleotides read TGTGCCAGCAGCTTGGGCAGGACGGCTGAGCAGTTCTTC. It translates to CASSLGRTAEQFF. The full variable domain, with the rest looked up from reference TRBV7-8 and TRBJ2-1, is GAGVSQSPRYKVAKRGQDVALRCDPISGHVSLFWYQQALGQGPEFLTYFQNEAQLDKSGLPSDRFFAERPEGSVSTLKIQRTQQEDSAVYLCASSLGRTAEQFFGPGTRLTVL.

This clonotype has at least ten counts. CDR3 sequence: CASSPDGQETQYF. CDR3 nucleotide sequence: TGCGCCAGCAGCCCGGACGGCCAAGAGACCCAGTACTTC. The gene calls are TRBV5-1 and TRBJ2-5; D remains ambiguous. Trimming took off 4 bases at V and 1 base at J, with 8 bases between the two ends. Germline V gives CDR1 SGHRS, CDR2 YFSETQ. This CDR3 comprises 13 residues.

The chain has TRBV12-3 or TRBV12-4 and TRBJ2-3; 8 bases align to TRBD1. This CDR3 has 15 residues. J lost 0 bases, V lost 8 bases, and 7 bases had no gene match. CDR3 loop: CASGQGAVSTDTQYF. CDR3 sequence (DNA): TGTGCCAGCGGCCAGGGGGCTGTTAGCACAGATACGCAGTATTTT.

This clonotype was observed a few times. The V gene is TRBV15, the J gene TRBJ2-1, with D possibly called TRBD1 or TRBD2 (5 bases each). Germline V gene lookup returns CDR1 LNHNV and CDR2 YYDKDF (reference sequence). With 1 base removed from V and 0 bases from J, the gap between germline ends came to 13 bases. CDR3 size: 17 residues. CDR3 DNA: TGTGCCACCAGCAGAGGGAAGGGGAGAAGCTCCTACAATGAGCAGTTCTTC. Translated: CATSRGKGRSSYNEQFF.

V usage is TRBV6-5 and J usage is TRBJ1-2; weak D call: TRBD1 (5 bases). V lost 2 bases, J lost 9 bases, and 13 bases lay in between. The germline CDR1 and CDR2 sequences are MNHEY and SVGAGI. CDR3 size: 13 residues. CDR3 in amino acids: CASSYTGVDSYTF. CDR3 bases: TGTGCCAGCAGTTACACGGGGGTGGACAGCTACACCTTC.

CDR3 region: CASSVAVTGAKETQYF. In nucleotides, the CDR3 is TGTGCCAGCAGCGTAGCCGTAACAGGAGCCAAAGAGACCCAGTACTTC. J is TRBJ2-5 and V is TRBV9; tentative D call: TRBD1 (5 bases). The V and J ends lost 0 bases and 3 bases respectively, with 15 bases between them. Germline V gene lookup returns CDR1 SGDLS and CDR2 YYNGEE. This CDR3 spans 16 amino acids.

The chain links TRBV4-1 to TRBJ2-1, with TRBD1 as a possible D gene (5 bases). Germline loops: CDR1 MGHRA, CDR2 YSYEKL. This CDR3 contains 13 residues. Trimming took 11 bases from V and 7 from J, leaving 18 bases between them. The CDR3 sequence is CASRLEGANEQFF. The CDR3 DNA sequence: TGCGCCTCCCGACTCGAAGGGGCAAATGAGCAGTTCTTC.

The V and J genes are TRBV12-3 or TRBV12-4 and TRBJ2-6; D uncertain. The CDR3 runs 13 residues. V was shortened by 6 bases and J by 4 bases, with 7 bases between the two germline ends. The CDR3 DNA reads TGTGCCAGCAGCAATTACGGGGCCAACGTCCTGACTTTC. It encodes CASSNYGANVLTF.